The 29 T cell receptor beta chains in this list originate from one sample, sequenced in a study of OX40 agonist ivuxolimab in advanced cancers. Clones were sequenced by immunoSEQ multiplex PCR, and TCRdb holds only the in-frame ones, with some missing. The data hold fewer than 45,000 clones, with around 87% observed a single time. Sequences were derived from CD4+ or CD8+ T cells sorted from blood, sampled in a trial of the OX40 agonist ivuxolimab. The receptors come from an adult with an advanced solid tumor such as melanoma, head and neck, liver or kidney cancer.

This sequence joins TRBV18 and TRBJ1-2, with 7 bases lining up with TRBD1. The CDR3 runs to 16 residues. CDR1 and CDR2 from the germline V gene are KGHSH and LQKENI. Trimming took 2 bases from V and 4 from J; bases not matched to a gene: 10. The DNA for the CDR3 is TGTGCCAGCTCACCAACGGACAGGCCGGAAGGCTATGGCTACACCTTC. This codes for CASSPTDRPEGYGYTF.

This clone came up a few times. CDR3 residues: CASSEAWKTRGIHF. As DNA, the CDR3 is TGTGCCAGCAGTGAAGCGTGGAAAACCCGGGGCATCCACTTT. This chain connects TRBV6-1 to TRBJ1-6; D is perhaps TRBD1 (5 bases). Germline V gene sequence: CDR1 MNHNS, CDR2 SASEGT. The CDR3 consists of 14 residues. V lost 0 bases to trimming and J lost 17 bases, with 17 bases between them.

This clone was counted a single time. CDR3 sequence (DNA): TGTGCCAGCAGCCCGCGGGTTGGCTCCAGCTCTGGAAACACCATATATTTT. As protein: CASSPRVGSSSGNTIYF. The chain is built from TRBV13 and TRBJ1-3; D ambiguous. V lost 5 bases and J lost 0, with 17 bases in between. This CDR3 region has 17 residues. Germline V gives CDR1 PRHDT, CDR2 FYEKMQ (reference sequence). Full variable domain (remainder filled in from reference TRBV13 and TRBJ1-3): AAGVIQSPRHLIKEKRETATLKCYPIPRHDTVYWYQQGPGQDPQFLISFYEKMQSDKGSIPDRFSAQQFSDYHSELNMSSLELGDSALYFCASSPRVGSSSGNTIYFGEGSWLTVV.

This rearrangement joins TRBV6-1 to TRBJ1-1; 8 bases agree with TRBD1. Trimming removed 6 bases from V and 5 bases from J; junction bases left unmatched: 11. The germline CDR1 and CDR2 sequences are MNHNS and SASEGT. The CDR3 length is 15 residues. CDR3 in amino acids: CASREGRQGLTEAFF. The CDR3 nucleotides read TGTGCCAGCAGGGAGGGTCGACAGGGGCTTACTGAAGCTTTCTTT.

This chain links TRBV28 with TRBJ1-3, with a possible D match to TRBD1 (5 bases). From germline, CDR1 is MDHEN and CDR2 SYDVKM. CDR3 size: 15 residues. The V and J ends lost 7 bases and 0 bases respectively, with 13 bases between them. CDR3 sequence (DNA): TGTGCCAGCAACCCAGGACAAAGCTCTGGAAACACCATATATTTT. It is translated as CASNPGQSSGNTIYF.

This chain connects TRBV29-1 to TRBJ2-5, with D possibly being TRBD2 (5 bases). Germline lookup yields CDR1 SQVTM and CDR2 ANQGSEA. The CDR3 extends over 14 amino acids. With 3 bases removed from V and 5 bases from J, the gap between germline ends came to 16 bases. The CDR3 DNA reads as TGCAGCGTTGACGGAGAAGCGGAGGAGGAGACCCAGTACTTC. Protein sequence: CSVDGEAEEETQYF. Supplemented by reference TRBV29-1 and TRBJ2-5, the full variable domain reads SAVISQKPSRDICQRGTSLTIQCQVDSQVTMMFWYRQQPGQSLTLIATANQGSEATYESGFVIDKFPISRPNLTFSTLTVSNMSPEDSSIYLCSVDGEAEEETQYFGPGTRLLVL.

The chain has TRBV4-1 and TRBJ2-2; 7 bases agree with TRBD1. Germline CDR1 reads MGHRA; CDR2 reads YSYEKL. V was clipped by 1 base and J by 9 bases; unmatched bases: 8. The CDR3 consists of 15 residues. The CDR3 nucleotides read TGCGCCAGCAGCCAAGGGGACAGTTCACACCGGGAGCTGTTTTTT. This translates into CASSQGDSSHRELFF.

V usage is TRBV2 and J usage is TRBJ2-7; D not resolved. V gave up 4 bases and J gave up 0 bases, with 10 bases separating them. Germline CDR1 reads SNHLY; CDR2 reads FYNNEI. This CDR3 comprises 14 residues. CDR3 DNA: TGTGCCAGCAGTGTGCTTCGTAGCTCCTACGAGCAGTACTTC. Translation: CASSVLRSSYEQYF.

The chain employs TRBV7-2 and TRBJ2-3; D is ambiguous. Germline V gene sequence: CDR1 SGHTA, CDR2 FQGNSA. V lost 1 base, J lost 5 bases, and 7 bases lay in between. This CDR3 spans 13 amino acids. CDR3 sequence (DNA): TGTGCCAGCAGCTTAGGGTTCCGAGATACGCAGTATTTT. The encoded protein is CASSLGFRDTQYF.

This clone has a handful of counts. CDR3 coding DNA: TGTGCCAGCAGTGATGGGGGTCCCGTTGGGGGCTACACCTTC. The encoded protein is CASSDGGPVGGYTF. This chain connects TRBV6-1 to TRBJ1-2; TRBD1 might be the D (5 bases). Trimming pared 3 bases from V and 8 bases from J, leaving 16 bases between. Germline CDR1 and CDR2: MNHNS and SASEGT. The CDR3 contains 14 residues.

This chain uses TRBV29-1 with TRBJ1-2, with D tentatively TRBD1 (5 bases). Germline V gene data show CDR1 as SQVTM and CDR2 as ANQGSEA. V lost 1 base, J lost 7 bases, and 7 bases lay in between. The CDR3 has 11 residues. The CDR3 here is CSVEVGGGYTF. For the CDR3, the DNA is TGCAGCGTTGAAGTGGGGGGTGGCTACACCTTC.

The rearrangement links TRBV12-5 to TRBJ2-1, with 12 bases lining up with TRBD2. The V and J ends lost 2 bases and 7 bases, in that order; junction bases with no gene match: 3. The CDR3 is 15 amino acids. Germline V CDR1 and CDR2: LGHNT, FRNRAP. The CDR3 nucleotides read TGTGCTAGTGGTTTGATACTAGCGGGAGGTAATGAGCAGTTCTTC. It is translated as CASGLILAGGNEQFF.

The sample holds a few counts of this clone. V is TRBV2 and J is TRBJ2-7; D unresolved. Deletions cut 6 bases from V and 5 bases from J, with 14 bases between. From germline, CDR1 is SNHLY and CDR2 FYNNEI. There are 13 residues in the CDR3. In DNA, the CDR3 is TGTGCCAGCAGATTCGACCGGACCAACGAGCAGTACTTC. Its translation is CASRFDRTNEQYF. Drawing the rest from reference TRBV2 and TRBJ2-7, the complete variable domain is EPEVTQTPSHQVTQMGQEVILRCVPISNHLYFYWYRQILGQKVEFLVSFYNNEISEKSEIFDDQFSVERPDGSNFTLKIRSTKLEDSAMYFCASRFDRTNEQYFGPGTRLTVT.

This clone is a singleton in its sample. The V call is TRBV28, the J call TRBJ2-5, with D perhaps TRBD1 or TRBD2 (5 bases each). The J call may be incorrect, as the DNA end agrees better with TRBJ2-7. Germline V gene lookup returns CDR1 MDHEN and CDR2 SYDVKM. The CDR3 has 13 amino acids. The DNA of the CDR3 is TGTGCCAGCAGTCCACGGGACCCATACGAGCAGTACTTC. Encoded protein: CASSPRDPYEQYF.

This chain links TRBV9 with TRBJ1-2; 7 nucleotides match TRBD1. CDR3 size: 16 residues. Germline V CDR1 and CDR2: SGDLS, YYNGEE. V lost 3 bases to trimming and J lost 4 bases; unmatched junction nucleotides: 12. CDR3 sequence: CASSAEGQPLSYGYTF. The CDR3 region has the DNA TGTGCCAGCAGCGCTGAGGGACAGCCCCTTTCCTATGGCTACACCTTC.

The V and J genes are TRBV2 and TRBJ2-3; the match to TRBD1 covers 7 bases. The trim removed 7 bases at V and 4 bases at J, leaving 5 bases unmatched. Germline CDR1 and CDR2: SNHLY and FYNNEI. The CDR3 runs 13 residues. CDR3 region: CASKRTGSDTQYF. CDR3 DNA sequence: TGTGCCAGCAAGAGGACAGGTTCAGATACGCAGTATTTT.

The chain combines TRBV10-3 with TRBJ1-5, with D hard to call. Trimming removed 4 bases at V and 6 bases at J, with 4 bases between. Germline lookup yields CDR1 ENHRY and CDR2 SYGVKD. The CDR3 is 11 residues long. This chain's CDR3 is CAISGPQPQHF. In DNA, the CDR3 is TGTGCCATCAGTGGCCCTCAGCCCCAGCATTTT.

The V gene is TRBV5-1, the J gene TRBJ1-1; 9 bases fit TRBD1. CDR3 length: 15 amino acids. J lost 4 bases, V lost 7 bases, and 11 bases had no gene match. Germline V gene data show CDR1 as SGHRS and CDR2 as YFSETQ. CDR3 residues: CASSLGTGRGTEAFF. Here the CDR3 DNA reads TGCGCCAGCTCCCTCGGGACAGGGAGAGGCACTGAAGCTTTCTTT.

The V call is TRBV29-1, the J call TRBJ2-1; tentative D call: TRBD1 (6 bases). The CDR3 sequence is 13 residues long. V lost 7 bases, J lost 6 bases, and 16 bases lay in between. Per germline, CDR1 SQVTM and CDR2 ANQGSEA. The CDR3 DNA sequence: TGCAGCGCTCAGACCCAGGGGTTCAATGAGCAGTTCTTC. As protein: CSAQTQGFNEQFF.

The V and J genes are TRBV5-1 and TRBJ2-3, with TRBD2 identical over 11 bases. CDR1 and CDR2 from the germline V gene are SGHRS and YFSETQ. The J segment lost 3 bases and the V segment lost 0 bases, leaving 3 bases of the junction unmatched. The CDR3 contains 16 residues. The CDR3 region has the DNA TGCGCCAGCAGCTTGGAGGCTAGCGGGAGGACAGATACGCAGTATTTT. It specifies CASSLEASGRTDTQYF.

The genes are TRBV5-6 and TRBJ2-7; maybe TRBD2 (5 bases). This CDR3 spans 15 amino acids. Germline CDR1 SGHDT, CDR2 YYEEEE. Deletions cut 1 base from V and 4 bases from J, with 15 bases between. This chain's CDR3 is CASSLPGVAGYEQYF. The CDR3 DNA reads TGTGCCAGCAGCTTGCCCGGGGTAGCTGGATACGAGCAGTACTTC.

The chain uses TRBV10-3 and TRBJ1-2; D is ambiguous. The ends were cut back, 10 bases at V and 6 bases at J, with 12 bases in the middle. Germline V gene lookup returns CDR1 ENHRY and CDR2 SYGVKD. CDR3 size: 11 residues. CDR3 region: CATLGKDGYTF. The CDR3 DNA sequence: TGTGCCACCCTGGGTAAGGATGGCTACACCTTC.

The J gene is TRBJ2-2, the V gene TRBV10-3, with 15 bases identical to TRBD2. The CDR3 extends over 18 amino acids. J gave up 2 bases and V 4 bases, and 5 bases lay outside the gene matches. Germline assignment: CDR1 ENHRY and CDR2 SYGVKD. The CDR3 reads CAISAGTSGGTNTGELFF. The CDR3 nucleotides are TGTGCCATCAGTGCCGGGACTAGCGGGGGGACCAACACCGGGGAGCTGTTTTTT.

This rearrangement joins TRBV4-1 to TRBJ2-4; TRBD2 aligns across 8 bases. CDR3 length: 15 residues. CDR1 is MGHRA, CDR2 YSYEKL, per germline. The J segment lost 7 bases and the V segment lost 1 base, leaving 6 bases of the junction unmatched. The DNA of the CDR3 is TGCGCCAGCAGCCAAGCCACTAGCGGAACGAACATTCAGTACTTC. Its protein product is CASSQATSGTNIQYF.

The chain combines TRBV10-1 with TRBJ2-1; maybe TRBD2 (6 bases). V was clipped by 3 bases and J by 4 bases, with 13 bases between them. Per germline, CDR1 WNHNN and CDR2 SYGVQD (reference sequence). The CDR3 spans 15 residues. The CDR3 protein is CASSDYRTTYNEQFF. In DNA form, the CDR3 reads TGCGCCAGCAGTGATTACCGGACTACGTACAATGAGCAGTTCTTC.

The V gene is TRBV28, the J gene TRBJ1-2; D may be TRBD1 (6 bases). V was shortened by 11 bases and J by 4 bases, with 20 bases between the two germline ends. Germline values: CDR1 MDHEN, CDR2 SYDVKM. The CDR3 is 14 amino acids. The chain's CDR3 is CAGGDGDIAYGYTF. The CDR3 DNA reads TGTGCCGGGGGGGACGGGGACATAGCCTATGGCTACACCTTC.

V is TRBV7-5 and J is TRBJ2-7; whether TRBD2, the table's D call, matches the DNA was not checked. TRBV7-5 is annotated as a pseudogene. The CDR3 sequence is 16 residues long. In nucleotides, the CDR3 is TGTGCCAGCAGCCAGCGGCTAGGACCCATGGACCACGAGCAGTACTTC. Translation gives CASSQRLGPMDHEQYF.

The J gene is TRBJ2-2, the V gene TRBV4-1, with 8 nucleotides matching TRBD2. CDR1 and CDR2 (germline): MGHRA, YSYEKL. The J segment lost 5 bases and the V segment lost 0 bases, leaving 2 bases of the junction unmatched. The CDR3 has 15 amino acids. CDR3 region: CASSQEASGTGELFF. The CDR3 bases are TGCGCCAGCAGCCAAGAAGCTAGCGGGACCGGGGAGCTGTTTTTT.

The chain is built from TRBV28 and TRBJ2-7, with D perhaps matching TRBD1 (6 bases). Germline V gives CDR1 MDHEN, CDR2 SYDVKM. This CDR3 is 13 amino acids long. V was trimmed by 7 bases and J by 3 bases, leaving 13 bases between them. In DNA, the CDR3 is TGTGCCAGCATTAAACAGGGCCGCTACGAGCAGTACTTC. Its translation is CASIKQGRYEQYF.